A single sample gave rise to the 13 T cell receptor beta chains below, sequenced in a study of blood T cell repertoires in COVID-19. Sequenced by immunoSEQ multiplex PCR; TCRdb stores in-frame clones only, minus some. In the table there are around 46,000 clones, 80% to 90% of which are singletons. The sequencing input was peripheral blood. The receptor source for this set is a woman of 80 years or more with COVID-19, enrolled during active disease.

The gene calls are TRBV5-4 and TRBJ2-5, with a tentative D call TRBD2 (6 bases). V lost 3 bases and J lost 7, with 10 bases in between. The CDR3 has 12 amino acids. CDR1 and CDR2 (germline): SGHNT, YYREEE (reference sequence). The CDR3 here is CASSSVGGTQYF. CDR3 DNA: TGTGCCAGCAGCTCCGTGGGGGGGACCCAGTACTTC.

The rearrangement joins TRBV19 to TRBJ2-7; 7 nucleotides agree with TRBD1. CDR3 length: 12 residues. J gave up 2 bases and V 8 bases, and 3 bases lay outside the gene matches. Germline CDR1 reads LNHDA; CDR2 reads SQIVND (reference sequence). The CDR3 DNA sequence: TGTGCCAGTGGGGACAGAGCCTACGAGCAGTACTTC. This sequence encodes CASGDRAYEQYF.

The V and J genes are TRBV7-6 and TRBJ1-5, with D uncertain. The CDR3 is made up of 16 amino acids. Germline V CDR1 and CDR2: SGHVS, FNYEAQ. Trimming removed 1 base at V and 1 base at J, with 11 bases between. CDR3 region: CASSLGAGTSNQPQHF. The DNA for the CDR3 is TGTGCCAGCAGCTTAGGGGCGGGTACGAGCAATCAGCCCCAGCATTTT.

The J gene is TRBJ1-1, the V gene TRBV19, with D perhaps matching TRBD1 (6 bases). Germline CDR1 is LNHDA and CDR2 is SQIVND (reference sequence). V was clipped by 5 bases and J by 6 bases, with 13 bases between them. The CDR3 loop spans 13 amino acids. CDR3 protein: CASSGQKVAEAFF. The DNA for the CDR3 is TGTGCCAGTAGTGGACAGAAGGTAGCTGAAGCTTTCTTT.

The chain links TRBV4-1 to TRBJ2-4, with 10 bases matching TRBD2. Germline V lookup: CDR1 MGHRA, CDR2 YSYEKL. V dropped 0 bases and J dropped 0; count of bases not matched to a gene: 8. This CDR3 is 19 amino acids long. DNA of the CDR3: TGCGCCAGCAGCCAAGAAACTGGACTAGCGGCCGTAGCCAAAAACATTCAGTACTTC. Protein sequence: CASSQETGLAAVAKNIQYF.

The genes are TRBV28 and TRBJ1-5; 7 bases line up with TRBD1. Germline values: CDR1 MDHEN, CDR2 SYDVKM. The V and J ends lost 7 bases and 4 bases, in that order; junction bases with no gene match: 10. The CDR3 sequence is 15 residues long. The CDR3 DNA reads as TGTGCCAGCACCTTAGGGGTACAGGGGAATCAGCCCCAGCATTTT. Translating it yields CASTLGVQGNQPQHF.

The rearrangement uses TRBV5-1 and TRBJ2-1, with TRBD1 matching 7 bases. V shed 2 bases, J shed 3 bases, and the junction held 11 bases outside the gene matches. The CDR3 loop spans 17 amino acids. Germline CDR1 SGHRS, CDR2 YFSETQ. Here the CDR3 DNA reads TGCGCCAGCAGCTTCCCAACAGGGACAGATTACTACAATGAGCAGTTCTTC. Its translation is CASSFPTGTDYYNEQFF.

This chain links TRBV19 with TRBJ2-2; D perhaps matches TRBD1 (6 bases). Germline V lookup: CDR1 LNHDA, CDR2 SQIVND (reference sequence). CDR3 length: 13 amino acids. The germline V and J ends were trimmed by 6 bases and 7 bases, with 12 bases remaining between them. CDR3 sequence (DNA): TGTGCCAGTAGCCCTCAGGGGTTCGGGGAGCTGTTTTTT. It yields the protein CASSPQGFGELFF. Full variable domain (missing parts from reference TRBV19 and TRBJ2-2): DGGITQSPKYLFRKEGQNVTLSCEQNLNHDAMYWYRQDPGQGLRLIYYSQIVNDFQKGDIAEGYSVSREKKESFPLTVTSAQKNPTAFYLCASSPQGFGELFFGEGSRLTVL.

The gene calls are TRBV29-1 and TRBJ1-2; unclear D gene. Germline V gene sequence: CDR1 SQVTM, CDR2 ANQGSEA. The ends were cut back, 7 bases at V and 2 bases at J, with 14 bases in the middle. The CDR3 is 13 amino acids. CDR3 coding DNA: TGCAGCGGGCGATTGCAGGCCAACTATGGCTACACCTTC. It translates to CSGRLQANYGYTF.

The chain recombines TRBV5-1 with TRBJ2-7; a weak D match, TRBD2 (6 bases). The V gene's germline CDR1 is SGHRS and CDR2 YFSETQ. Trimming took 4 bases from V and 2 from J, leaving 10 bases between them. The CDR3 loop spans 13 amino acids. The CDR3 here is CASSRDSPYEQYF. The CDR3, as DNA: TGCGCCAGCAGCCGGGACTCCCCCTACGAGCAGTACTTC.

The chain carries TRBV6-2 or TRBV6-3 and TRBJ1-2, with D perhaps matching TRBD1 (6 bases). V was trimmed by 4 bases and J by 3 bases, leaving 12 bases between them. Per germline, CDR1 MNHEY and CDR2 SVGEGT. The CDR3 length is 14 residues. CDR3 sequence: CASSFRPGDYGYTF. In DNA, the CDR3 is TGTGCCAGCAGTTTTCGCCCAGGGGACTATGGCTACACCTTC.

For the CDR3, the DNA is TGTGCCAGCAGTTCCCAAGGGGAAGACTACGAGCAGTACTTC. As protein: CASSSQGEDYEQYF. V usage is TRBV5-4 and J usage is TRBJ2-7; possibly TRBD1 for D (5 bases). With 5 bases removed from V and 3 bases from J, the gap between germline ends came to 15 bases. Germline V CDR1 and CDR2: SGHNT, YYREEE (reference sequence). The length of the CDR3 is 14 residues.

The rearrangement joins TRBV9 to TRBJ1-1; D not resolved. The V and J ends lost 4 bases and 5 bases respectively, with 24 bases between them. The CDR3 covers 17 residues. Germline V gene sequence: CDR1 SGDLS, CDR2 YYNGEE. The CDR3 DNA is TGTGCCAGCAGCACCCGCCCGACCACTGGACGGGATACTGAAGCTTTCTTT. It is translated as CASSTRPTTGRDTEAFF.